The source of this TCR beta chain is a study of T cell repertoires in ileal Crohn's disease. Study results and caveats: Clonality above 26.8% at surgery always came with endoscopic recurrence. Clonal expansions were more frequent in active smokers than non-smokers at surgery. Mucosal expansions were suggested to be mainly CD8 T cells.

Concerning this clone: Antigen: not known.

Some clones are missing from TCRdb's copy, which holds only in-frame ones; the method was immunoSEQ multiplex PCR. The data hold about 31,000 clones, with 81% observed a single time. Included were adult ileal or ileocolonic Crohn's patients indicated for ileocolonic resection. Germline loops: CDR1 SEHNR, CDR2 FQNEAQ (reference sequence). This CDR3 has 15 residues. V was pared by 6 bases and J by 6 bases, with 7 bases of the junction left unmatched. This TCR was sampled from an adult with Crohn's disease. Sequenced: ileal tissue. The chain uses TRBV7-9 and TRBJ1-6; the match to TRBD1 covers 8 bases. The CDR3 here is CASSYLTGGNSPLHF. DNA for the CDR3: TGTGCCAGCAGTTATCTCACAGGGGGTAATTCACCCCTCCACTTT.